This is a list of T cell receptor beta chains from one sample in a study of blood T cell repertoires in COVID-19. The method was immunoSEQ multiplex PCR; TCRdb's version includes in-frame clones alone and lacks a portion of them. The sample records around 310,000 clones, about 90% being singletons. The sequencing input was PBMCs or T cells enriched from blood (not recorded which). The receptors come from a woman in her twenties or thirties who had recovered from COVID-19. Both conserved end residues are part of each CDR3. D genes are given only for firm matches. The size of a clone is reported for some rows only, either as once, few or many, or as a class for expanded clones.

cdr3_nt: TGTGCCAGCAGCCTAACCAGGGTTGGCGATGAGCAGTTCTTC; cdr3_aa: CASSLTRVGDEQFF; d_call: .; clone_size: .; j_call: TRBJ2-1; v_call: TRBV14
cdr3_nt: TGTGCCATTGCGGGGACAGGGGACGGCTACACCTTC; cdr3_aa: CAIAGTGDGYTF; d_call: TRBD1; clone_size: .; j_call: TRBJ1-2; v_call: TRBV10-3
cdr3_nt: TGTGCCAGCAGCTTGTTACTCGAGCAGTACTTC; cdr3_aa: CASSLLLEQYF; d_call: .; clone_size: .; j_call: TRBJ2-7; v_call: TRBV5-6
cdr3_nt: TGTGCCAGCAGTGAAGTTTTTTGGCGCGCGGCGGGAAGACAAGAGACCCAGTACTTC; cdr3_aa: CASSEVFWRAAGRQETQYF; d_call: .; clone_size: .; j_call: TRBJ2-5; v_call: TRBV2
cdr3_nt: TGTGCCAGCAGCTTCACGGACAGGGGGCGAAACATTCAGTACTTC; cdr3_aa: CASSFTDRGRNIQYF; d_call: TRBD1; clone_size: .; j_call: TRBJ2-4; v_call: TRBV7-9
cdr3_nt: TGTGCCACCAGTGTTCACGGGACTAGCGGGAGTCAGACAGATACGCAGTATTTT; cdr3_aa: CATSVHGTSGSQTDTQYF; d_call: TRBD2; clone_size: .; j_call: TRBJ2-3; v_call: TRBV24-1
cdr3_nt: TGTGCCAGCTCACCATACCCGGGTCCGTCGACGAACACTGAAGCTTTCTTT; cdr3_aa: CASSPYPGPSTNTEAFF; d_call: .; clone_size: .; j_call: TRBJ1-1; v_call: TRBV18
cdr3_nt: TGTGCCAGCAGCGTAGGGGAGTTTGGGAGGCTTAGCACAGATACGCAGTATTTT; cdr3_aa: CASSVGEFGRLSTDTQYF; d_call: .; clone_size: .; j_call: TRBJ2-3; v_call: TRBV9
cdr3_nt: TGTGCCAGCAGATCGGACAGGGAGGGTCCTGAAGCTTTCTTT; cdr3_aa: CASRSDREGPEAFF; d_call: TRBD1; clone_size: .; j_call: TRBJ1-1; v_call: TRBV27
cdr3_nt: TGTGCCAGCAGCCTGGGACACCATAGCAATCAGCCCCAGCATTTT; cdr3_aa: CASSLGHHSNQPQHF; d_call: .; clone_size: .; j_call: TRBJ1-5; v_call: TRBV3-1/TRBV3-2
cdr3_nt: TGTGCCAGCTTGGGTCATGGAGGCGGAACCTACAATGAGCAGTTCTTC; cdr3_aa: CASLGHGGGTYNEQFF; d_call: .; clone_size: .; j_call: TRBJ2-1; v_call: TRBV7-8
cdr3_nt: TGTGCCAGCAGCCAGGACAGGGGGGCCTACGAGCAGTACTTC; cdr3_aa: CASSQDRGAYEQYF; d_call: TRBD1; clone_size: .; j_call: TRBJ2-7; v_call: TRBV6-5
cdr3_nt: TGTGCCAGCAGTGACCCTAGCGGGGGATACAATGAGCAGTTCTTC; cdr3_aa: CASSDPSGGYNEQFF; d_call: TRBD2; clone_size: .; j_call: TRBJ2-1; v_call: TRBV28
cdr3_nt: TGTGCCAGCAGCTTCCTCTCGGTCGGGGTCTACGAGCAGTACTTC; cdr3_aa: CASSFLSVGVYEQYF; d_call: .; clone_size: .; j_call: TRBJ2-7; v_call: TRBV11-2
cdr3_nt: TGTGCCAGCAGCTTGGGACAGGGAGTTCCTCAGCCCCAGCATTTT; cdr3_aa: CASSLGQGVPQPQHF; d_call: TRBD1; clone_size: once; j_call: TRBJ1-5; v_call: TRBV5-6
cdr3_nt: TGTGCCAGCAGTGGAGGGCAGATAATGAACACTGAAGCTTTCTTT; cdr3_aa: CASSGGQIMNTEAFF; d_call: .; clone_size: .; j_call: TRBJ1-1; v_call: TRBV2
cdr3_nt: TGTGCCAGCAGCGTACAGGGGGCGCAGGGCTACACCTTC; cdr3_aa: CASSVQGAQGYTF; d_call: TRBD1; clone_size: .; j_call: TRBJ1-2; v_call: TRBV9
cdr3_nt: TGTGCCAGCAGCCGGACAGGGATTAACACTGAAGCTTTCTTT; cdr3_aa: CASSRTGINTEAFF; d_call: TRBD1; clone_size: .; j_call: TRBJ1-1; v_call: TRBV5-4
cdr3_nt: TGTGCCACCAGCAGAAATGAGCGGAATGAGCAGTTCTTC; cdr3_aa: CATSRNERNEQFF; d_call: .; clone_size: .; j_call: TRBJ2-1; v_call: TRBV15
cdr3_nt: TGTGCCAGCAGTGACCGACTAGCGGGAGGGAGGGGGCAGTTCTTC; cdr3_aa: CASSDRLAGGRGQFF; d_call: TRBD2; clone_size: .; j_call: TRBJ2-1; v_call: TRBV6-2/TRBV6-3
cdr3_nt: TGTGCCAGCTCTGGGGCGGTCAGTGAGCAGTTCTTC; cdr3_aa: CASSGAVSEQFF; d_call: .; clone_size: .; j_call: TRBJ2-1; v_call: TRBV18
cdr3_nt: TGTGCCAGCAGCCAAGATAGCGGGACCACAGATACGCAGTATTTT; cdr3_aa: CASSQDSGTTDTQYF; d_call: TRBD2; clone_size: .; j_call: TRBJ2-3; v_call: TRBV4-2
cdr3_nt: TGTGCCAGCAGTCTATTACCCGGGAAACATGAAAAACTGTTTTTT; cdr3_aa: CASSLLPGKHEKLFF; d_call: .; clone_size: .; j_call: TRBJ1-4; v_call: TRBV28
cdr3_nt: TGTGCCAGCTCAGGGCAGGGGGATAATTCACCCCTCCACTTT; cdr3_aa: CASSGQGDNSPLHF; d_call: TRBD1; clone_size: few; j_call: TRBJ1-6; v_call: TRBV18
cdr3_nt: TGCAGCGTTGCTTTGACAGAACCCATCTACGAGCAGTACTTC; cdr3_aa: CSVALTEPIYEQYF; d_call: .; clone_size: .; j_call: TRBJ2-7; v_call: TRBV29-1
cdr3_nt: TGTGCCAGCAGCCAAGGAAACGGGATGGACTATGGCTACACCTTC; cdr3_aa: CASSQGNGMDYGYTF; d_call: .; clone_size: .; j_call: TRBJ1-2; v_call: TRBV4-2
cdr3_nt: TGTGCCAGCAGTTTGAGCAGTCTCTCGGGGGAGCAGTACTTC; cdr3_aa: CASSLSSLSGEQYF; d_call: .; clone_size: few; j_call: TRBJ2-7; v_call: TRBV28
cdr3_nt: TGTGCCACCAGCAGGGAACTGACTAGCGGGAGTGATTACGAGCAGTACTTC; cdr3_aa: CATSRELTSGSDYEQYF; d_call: TRBD2; clone_size: .; j_call: TRBJ2-7; v_call: TRBV15
cdr3_nt: TGTGCCAGCAGTTTAGAAACTAGCAGCTCCTACGAGCAGTACTTC; cdr3_aa: CASSLETSSSYEQYF; d_call: .; clone_size: .; j_call: TRBJ2-7; v_call: TRBV11-2